The rows below give T cell receptor beta chains drawn from one sample of a study of blood T cell repertoires in COVID-19. Repertoires were generated with immunoSEQ multiplex PCR, while TCRdb's copy carries only in-frame clones and drops some. The table shows about 250,000 clones, with around 89% occurring only once. The specimen sequenced was PBMCs or T cells enriched from blood (not recorded which). These receptors originate from a woman between 50 and 59 years old who had recovered from COVID-19. Each CDR3 is given with its conserved first and last residue. The order of the fields is V gene, clone size, CDR3 length, D gene, J gene, CDR3 protein, CDR3 DNA. A D gene is named only where the DNA matches it firmly. Clone size is not always given. Where it is, it says once, few, many or a class for expanded clones.

v_call: TRBV6-2/TRBV6-3; clone_size: -; cdr3_length: 16; d_call: TRBD1; j_call: TRBJ1-5; cdr3_aa: CASSYSTGSGNQPQHF; cdr3_nt: TGTGCCAGCAGTTACTCGACAGGGTCGGGCAATCAGCCCCAGCATTTT
v_call: TRBV29-1; clone_size: -; cdr3_length: 15; d_call: TRBD1; j_call: TRBJ1-1; cdr3_aa: CSVLPSGTGNTEAFF; cdr3_nt: TGCAGCGTTCTTCCCTCCGGGACAGGCAATACCGAAGCTTTCTTT
v_call: TRBV25-1; clone_size: -; cdr3_length: 18; d_call: TRBD1; j_call: TRBJ2-6; cdr3_aa: CASSPTGTGGSGANVLTF; cdr3_nt: TGTGCCAGCAGCCCCACCGGGACAGGGGGCTCTGGGGCCAACGTCCTGACTTTC
v_call: TRBV7-9; clone_size: few; cdr3_length: 18; d_call: TRBD1; j_call: TRBJ2-6; cdr3_aa: CASSSKGQADSGANVLTF; cdr3_nt: TGTGCCAGCAGCTCGAAGGGACAGGCTGACTCTGGGGCCAACGTCCTGACTTTC
v_call: TRBV6-2/TRBV6-3; clone_size: -; cdr3_length: 16; d_call: TRBD2; j_call: TRBJ2-1; cdr3_aa: CASSPGLAGPYNEQFF; cdr3_nt: TGTGCCAGCAGCCCGGGACTAGCGGGGCCTTACAATGAGCAGTTCTTC
v_call: TRBV28; clone_size: -; cdr3_length: 16; d_call: TRBD1; j_call: TRBJ2-2; cdr3_aa: CASSLTAAGGTGELFF; cdr3_nt: TGTGCCAGCAGTCTGACCGCGGCAGGGGGCACCGGGGAGCTGTTTTTT
v_call: TRBV6-5; clone_size: -; cdr3_length: 14; d_call: -; j_call: TRBJ1-5; cdr3_aa: CASSYAGVGQPQHF; cdr3_nt: TGTGCCAGCAGTTACGCAGGGGTTGGTCAGCCCCAGCATTTT
v_call: TRBV7-6; clone_size: -; cdr3_length: 16; d_call: -; j_call: TRBJ2-1; cdr3_aa: CASSLASGKSYNEQFF; cdr3_nt: TGTGCCAGCAGCTTAGCCTCGGGAAAGAGCTACAATGAGCAGTTCTTC
v_call: TRBV29-1; clone_size: -; cdr3_length: 13; d_call: -; j_call: TRBJ2-7; cdr3_aa: CSVEDGQSYEQYF; cdr3_nt: TGCAGCGTTGAAGATGGGCAGTCCTACGAGCAGTACTTC
v_call: TRBV15; clone_size: -; cdr3_length: 14; d_call: -; j_call: TRBJ1-4; cdr3_aa: CATNEDATNEKLFF; cdr3_nt: TGTGCCACCAACGAGGATGCAACTAATGAAAAACTGTTTTTT
v_call: TRBV21-1; clone_size: -; cdr3_length: 16; d_call: -; j_call: TRBJ1-1; cdr3_aa: CASSKIGGTVGTEAFF; cdr3_nt: TGTGCCAGCAGCAAAATAGGAGGTACAGTAGGCACTGAAGCTTTCTTT
v_call: TRBV7-3; clone_size: -; cdr3_length: 15; d_call: -; j_call: TRBJ1-3; cdr3_aa: CASSLTPLPGNTIYF; cdr3_nt: TGTGCCAGCAGCTTAACCCCACTCCCTGGAAACACCATATATTTT
v_call: TRBV19; clone_size: few; cdr3_length: 16; d_call: -; j_call: TRBJ1-6; cdr3_aa: CASSIDYRRGNSPLHF; cdr3_nt: TGTGCCAGTAGTATTGATTACCGCAGGGGTAATTCACCCCTCCACTTT
v_call: TRBV2; clone_size: -; cdr3_length: 12; d_call: -; j_call: TRBJ2-1; cdr3_aa: CASSTPGGEQFF; cdr3_nt: TGTGCCAGCAGCACCCCCGGAGGAGAGCAGTTCTTC
v_call: TRBV27; clone_size: -; cdr3_length: 13; d_call: -; j_call: TRBJ1-1; cdr3_aa: CASSLSRAGEAFF; cdr3_nt: TGTGCCAGCAGTTTATCACGGGCGGGTGAAGCTTTCTTT
v_call: TRBV19; clone_size: once; cdr3_length: 14; d_call: TRBD1; j_call: TRBJ2-7; cdr3_aa: CASSAGTGLTEQYF; cdr3_nt: TGTGCCAGTTCGGCCGGGACAGGGTTGACCGAGCAGTACTTC
v_call: TRBV4-2; clone_size: -; cdr3_length: 15; d_call: TRBD2; j_call: TRBJ2-7; cdr3_aa: CASSQGLAGGGEQYF; cdr3_nt: TGTGCCAGCAGTCAGGGACTAGCGGGAGGGGGGGAGCAGTACTTC
v_call: TRBV10-3; clone_size: -; cdr3_length: 13; d_call: -; j_call: TRBJ1-1; cdr3_aa: CAISERTHTEAFF; cdr3_nt: TGTGCCATCAGTGAACGGACACACACTGAAGCTTTCTTT
v_call: TRBV7-3; clone_size: -; cdr3_length: 16; d_call: TRBD1; j_call: TRBJ1-1; cdr3_aa: CASSLIGGQENTEAFF; cdr3_nt: TGTGCCAGCAGCTTAATCGGGGGACAGGAGAACACTGAAGCTTTCTTT
v_call: TRBV6-1; clone_size: -; cdr3_length: 16; d_call: -; j_call: TRBJ2-2; cdr3_aa: CASSGPRGRELGELFF; cdr3_nt: TGTGCCAGCAGTGGCCCCCGGGGGCGGGAGCTCGGGGAGCTGTTTTTT
v_call: TRBV6-5; clone_size: -; cdr3_length: 11; d_call: -; j_call: TRBJ1-5; cdr3_aa: CASSQNQPQHF; cdr3_nt: TGTGCCAGCAGCCAAAATCAGCCCCAGCATTTT
v_call: TRBV6-2/TRBV6-3; clone_size: -; cdr3_length: 14; d_call: TRBD2; j_call: TRBJ2-7; cdr3_aa: CASSYSASGYEQYF; cdr3_nt: TGTGCCAGCAGTTACTCGGCTAGCGGCTACGAGCAGTACTTC
v_call: TRBV24-1; clone_size: -; cdr3_length: 14; d_call: -; j_call: TRBJ2-5; cdr3_aa: CATSGRDIWKTQYF; cdr3_nt: TGTGCCACCTCGGGCAGGGATATTTGGAAGACCCAGTACTTC
v_call: TRBV5-5; clone_size: -; cdr3_length: 18; d_call: -; j_call: TRBJ1-1; cdr3_aa: CASSWWRGRPLLNTEAFF; cdr3_nt: TGTGCCAGCAGCTGGTGGAGGGGCCGGCCCCTCCTTAACACTGAAGCTTTCTTT
v_call: TRBV19; clone_size: few; cdr3_length: 13; d_call: TRBD1; j_call: TRBJ1-2; cdr3_aa: CASSILRQGGYTF; cdr3_nt: TGTGCCAGTAGTATACTCCGACAGGGTGGCTACACCTTC
v_call: TRBV9; clone_size: -; cdr3_length: 15; d_call: TRBD2; j_call: TRBJ2-5; cdr3_aa: CASSVVASGTAPQYF; cdr3_nt: TGTGCCAGCAGCGTAGTGGCTAGCGGGACGGCGCCCCAGTACTTC
v_call: TRBV28; clone_size: -; cdr3_length: 20; d_call: TRBD2; j_call: TRBJ2-1; cdr3_aa: CASSSAPGTSGRHRYNEQFF; cdr3_nt: TGTGCCAGCAGTTCAGCCCCCGGGACTAGCGGGAGGCATCGCTACAATGAGCAGTTCTTC
v_call: TRBV30; clone_size: few; cdr3_length: 14; d_call: TRBD1; j_call: TRBJ1-1; cdr3_aa: CAWKTGQMNTEAFF; cdr3_nt: TGTGCCTGGAAGACAGGGCAAATGAACACTGAAGCTTTCTTT
v_call: TRBV28; clone_size: -; cdr3_length: 16; d_call: TRBD2; j_call: TRBJ2-1; cdr3_aa: CASSSSSGGPYNEQFF; cdr3_nt: TGTGCCAGCAGTTCTAGTTCGGGAGGGCCTTACAATGAGCAGTTCTTC